The clone carrying this T cell receptor beta chain showed up many times. Its antigen is undetermined. The V end was cut by 4 bases, the J end by 3 bases, with 4 bases between. CDR1 and CDR2 (germline): DFQATT, SNEGSKA (reference sequence). The CDR3 is 11 amino acids. These data are taken from a study of CD8+CD57+ T cells in acquired aplastic anemia. CD8+CD57+ cell expansion, shown by flow cytometry, had occurred in the patients selected for sequencing. Genomic DNA, the template, was used for profiling of the TCR beta VDJ and CDR3. TCRdb passed the reads through MiXCR, listing each CDR3 protein once. This table holds roughly 150,000 distinct CDR3 sequences, more than 45% found once. Regarding the study as a whole: Around 29 CD8+ CDR3 sequences were shared between patients and controls.

The sequence came from a human donor with aplastic anemia. This sequence joins TRBV20-1 and TRBJ2-1; no firm D call. The sequenced material came from sorted CD4+, CD8+, or CD8+CD57+ T cells (not recorded which) from PBMCs. The CDR3, as DNA: TGCAGTGCTAAGGACTACAATGAGCAGTTCTTC. It codes for CSAKDYNEQFF.